Following are 9 T cell receptor beta chains from one sample sequenced in a study of T cell changes during pregnancy in multiple sclerosis. Produced via immunoSEQ multiplex PCR; TCRdb's table is partial and in-frame only. The sample yields about 130,000 clones, roughly 97% seen once. The sequencing used peripheral blood, collected after pregnancy. Every receptor here comes from a female donor with multiple sclerosis, enrolled in a pregnancy study.

The chain combines TRBV5-6 with TRBJ1-5; TRBD1 matches at 8 bases. Trimming cost V 1 base and J 0 bases; bases outside gene matches: 9. There are 18 residues in the CDR3. Germline CDR1 and CDR2: SGHDT and YYEEEE. The CDR3 here is CASSLRRTGTDSNQPQHF. CDR3 DNA: TGTGCCAGCAGCTTGCGGCGGACAGGGACGGATAGCAATCAGCCCCAGCATTTT.

The CDR3 DNA is TGTGCCAGCAGTGGTCGAAGCGGACCCGCCTACAATGAGCAGTTCTTC. Residues: CASSGRSGPAYNEQFF. This sequence joins TRBV2 and TRBJ2-1; a weak D match, TRBD2 (5 bases). Per the germline V gene, CDR1 is SNHLY and CDR2 is FYNNEI. This CDR3 has 16 residues. Trimming stripped 4 bases from V and 2 bases from J, with 15 bases between.

This rearrangement joins TRBV9 to TRBJ1-5; 10 bases are shared with TRBD1. The CDR3 totals 15 residues. Germline assignment: CDR1 SGDLS and CDR2 YYNGEE. With V trimmed by 0 bases and J by 7 bases, 4 bases remained unmatched. CDR3 amino acids: CASSVGDRGEQPQHF. In DNA form, the CDR3 reads TGTGCCAGCAGCGTAGGGGACAGGGGAGAGCAGCCCCAGCATTTT.

The chain has TRBV11-3 and TRBJ2-5; 7 nucleotides align to TRBD2. The CDR3 runs to 14 residues. Germline V CDR1 and CDR2: SGHNT, YENEEA. V was pared by 2 bases and J by 5 bases, with 5 bases of the junction left unmatched. The CDR3 reads CASSLRGGGETQYF. The DNA for the CDR3 is TGTGCCAGCAGCTTACGCGGGGGAGGGGAGACCCAGTACTTC.

V gene TRBV5-6 combines with J gene TRBJ2-3; D is unresolved. Germline V lookup: CDR1 SGHDT, CDR2 YYEEEE. Trimming removed 2 bases at V and 3 bases at J, with 10 bases between. The CDR3 covers 14 residues. CDR3 sequence (DNA): TGTGCCAGCAGCTTAGTGGTTACTACAGATACGCAGTATTTT. It translates to CASSLVVTTDTQYF.

The J gene is TRBJ1-1, the V gene TRBV5-6, with TRBD1 matching over 7 bases. The CDR3 runs 13 residues. The J segment lost 4 bases and the V segment lost 0 bases, leaving 0 bases of the junction unmatched. Germline CDR1 is SGHDT and CDR2 is YYEEEE. CDR3 loop: CASSLDRGTEAFF. For the CDR3, the DNA is TGTGCCAGCAGCTTGGACAGGGGCACTGAAGCTTTCTTT.

V and J are TRBV27 and TRBJ2-7; possibly TRBD2 for D (5 bases). The CDR3 has 16 residues. Germline V gene lookup returns CDR1 MNHEY and CDR2 SMNVEV (reference sequence). V was cut by 5 bases and J by 1 base, with 18 bases left in between. The DNA of the CDR3 is TGTGCCAGCAGTACCCTCACTAGTATTCCTTCCTACGAGCAGTACTTC. Its protein is CASSTLTSIPSYEQYF.

The J gene is TRBJ2-7, the V gene TRBV19; the match to TRBD1 covers 9 bases. The CDR3 totals 15 residues. Trimming removed 3 bases from V and 6 bases from J; junction bases left unmatched: 9. Per germline, CDR1 LNHDA and CDR2 SQIVND (reference sequence). The CDR3 protein is CASSIGDRAPSEQYF. CDR3 coding DNA: TGTGCCAGTAGTATCGGGGACAGGGCCCCGAGCGAGCAGTACTTC.

The V call is TRBV18, the J call TRBJ2-2; D call uncertain. CDR3 length: 14 amino acids. Looked up from germline, CDR1 is KGHSH and CDR2 is LQKENI. V dropped 3 bases and J dropped 3 bases, with 8 bases sitting between them. The CDR3: CASSPKQDTGELFF. The CDR3 nucleotides are TGTGCCAGCTCACCTAAACAAGACACCGGGGAGCTGTTTTTT.